This entry features one T cell receptor (beta chain) sequence. Its antigen is undetermined. These data originate in a study of cytomegalovirus exposure and HLA in healthy donors. General study findings and limits: It was reportedly the case that the classifier diagnosed cytomegalovirus status with high specificity and sensitivity.

The CDR3 has 13 amino acids. Sequenced by immunoSEQ multiplex PCR; TCRdb stores in-frame clones only, minus some. The table includes 150,000 to 200,000 clones, around 89% detected once. The chain joins TRBV21-1 to TRBJ2-4; the table's TRBD1 call for D was not verified on the DNA. TRBV21-1 is a pseudogene locus. This clonotype was sampled from a man younger than 35 in good health and CMV-seronegative. The sample was PBMCs. This chain's CDR3 is CARTDSKLNIQYF. CDR3 DNA: TGTGCCAGGACAGACAGTAAACTAAACATTCAGTACTTC.